This T cell receptor (beta chain) was identified during a study of blood T cells in healthy people across ages. Combining a sample-barcoded 5' primer with a J-beta primer mix, a second PCR ran for roughly 7 to 11 cycles. TCRdb recomputed calls from the 5' RACE reads with MiXCR, one row per CDR3 protein. The repertoire holds roughly 830,000 distinct CDR3 sequences, with approximately 59% as singletons. The CDR3 has 13 amino acids. The V gene end was trimmed by 5 bases and the J gene end by 8 bases; junction bases not matched to a gene: 6. Germline V CDR1 and CDR2: SQVTM, ANQGSEA. The V and J genes are TRBV29-1 and TRBJ2-1; 10 bases align to TRBD2. The source is a man aged 25-45 years in good health. The material sequenced was blood. CDR3 sequence reads: CSVKRGGPDEQFF. DNA for the CDR3: TGCAGCGTTAAGCGGGGGGGCCCGGATGAGCAGTTCTTC.